This is a list of T cell receptor beta chains from one sample in a study of cytomegalovirus exposure and HLA in healthy donors. Generated by immunoSEQ multiplex PCR, the TCRdb table keeps only in-frame clones and is missing some. The table records 200,000 or so clones, about four fifths of them present only once. Material for sequencing was PBMCs. These receptors all stem from a boy aged 2 to 9 in good health and CMV-seronegative. Both conserved end residues are part of each CDR3. The order of the fields is D gene, clone size, J gene, V gene, CDR3 DNA, CDR3 protein. D genes are given only for firm matches. Size tells how often a clone was seen (once, few, many) or the class of an expanded clone, and some rows leave it out.

>TRBD1|few|TRBJ1-1|TRBV19
TGTGCCAGTAGTGCGACAGGGGGCCTAGCTTTCTTT
CASSATGGLAFF
>TRBD2|-|TRBJ2-3|TRBV11-3
TGTGCCAGCAGCTCCCGTAGCGGGGGGGCAGATACGCAGTATTTT
CASSSRSGGADTQYF
>TRBD1|-|TRBJ2-5|TRBV4-3
TGCGCCAGCAGCCAAGTCCCGGGACAGGGGGCGCGTGAGCAGTACTTC
CASSQVPGQGAREQYF
>-|-|TRBJ2-7|TRBV6-1
TGTGCCAGCAGGGGGGCAGGGGCACCCTACGAGCAGTACTTC
CASRGAGAPYEQYF
>TRBD2|once|TRBJ2-1|TRBV19
TGTGCCAGTATCGGGGGGAAAACGAATGAGCAGTTCTTC
CASIGGKTNEQFF
>-|-|TRBJ1-2|TRBV19
TGTGCCAGTAGTATGGAGCCTCGGGGGGCCTATGGCTACACCTTC
CASSMEPRGAYGYTF
>TRBD2|-|TRBJ2-3|TRBV7-2
TGTGCCAGCAGCTTGCGTCTAGCGGGGGCAGATACGCAGTATTTT
CASSLRLAGADTQYF
>TRBD1|once|TRBJ2-7|TRBV11-2
TGTGCCAGCAGCTTCCCAGACCGACAGGGTTTGCTCTACGAGCAGTACTTC
CASSFPDRQGLLYEQYF
>-|-|TRBJ1-4|TRBV6-1
TGTGCCAGCAGTGGTGGGGGACTAGCTAATGAAAAACTGTTTTTT
CASSGGGLANEKLFF
>-|-|TRBJ1-4|TRBV27
TGTGCCAGCAGTTTACGAGGGGGGGATGAAAAACTGTTTTTT
CASSLRGGDEKLFF
>-|-|TRBJ2-5|TRBV7-9
TGTGCCAGCAGCTCCCGGGGTCCGTACCAAGAGACCCAGTACTTC
CASSSRGPYQETQYF
>-|-|TRBJ2-2|TRBV29-1
TGCAGCGCCCAAGGACAGATTACCGGGGAGCTGTTTTTT
CSAQGQITGELFF
>-|-|TRBJ2-3|TRBV6-4
TGTGCCAGCTCCCGGGGATCTTCAGATACGCAGTATTTT
CASSRGSSDTQYF
>TRBD2|-|TRBJ2-7|TRBV9
TGTGCCAGCAGCGTGACGCGGGGGTTCAAGGAGCAGTACTTC
CASSVTRGFKEQYF
>-|-|TRBJ1-1|TRBV5-4
TGTGCCAGCAGGACGGACATGAACACTGAAGCTTTCTTT
CASRTDMNTEAFF
>TRBD2|once|TRBJ2-1|TRBV5-1
TGCGCCAGCAGTTTCGGGCGGGGGGGCCAAAATGAGCAGTTCTTC
CASSFGRGGQNEQFF
>-|few|TRBJ1-5|TRBV6-1
TGTGCCAGCCGAGCTTATAGCAATCAGCCCCAGCATTTT
CASRAYSNQPQHF
>TRBD1|once|TRBJ2-7|TRBV4-1
TGCGCCAGCAGTACCGTAGGGACAGGGCCTTACGAGCAGTACTTC
CASSTVGTGPYEQYF
>TRBD1|-|TRBJ1-2|TRBV7-2
TGTGCCAGCAGCTTAGCCCCGACAGGGGTCGACTACACCTTC
CASSLAPTGVDYTF
>-|-|TRBJ2-5|TRBV6-1
TGTGCCAGCAGCGCCCAGGGGAAAGGAGAGACCCAGTACTTC
CASSAQGKGETQYF
>TRBD2|-|TRBJ2-1|TRBV7-2
TGTGCCAGCAGCTTCACTAGCGGCTCCTACAATGAGCAGTTCTTC
CASSFTSGSYNEQFF
>-|-|TRBJ2-7|TRBV7-9
TGTGCCAGCAGCCGCGGAGGGGTGTTCGTATACGAGCAGTACTTC
CASSRGGVFVYEQYF
>TRBD1|-|TRBJ1-1|TRBV5-1
TGCGCCAGCAGCCCGACAGGGGGCGCAGCTTTCTTT
CASSPTGGAAFF
>TRBD2|once|TRBJ2-1|TRBV11-2
TGTGCCAGCACCCTCGGACTAGCGGTAGGGAATGAGCAGTTCTTC
CASTLGLAVGNEQFF
>-|once|TRBJ1-5|TRBV19
TGTGCCACGGGGGGGGATCAGCCCCAGCATTTT
CATGGDQPQHF
>-|-|TRBJ1-1|TRBV7-8
TGTGCCAGCAGCCTAGTAGACAGTAACACTGAAGCTTTCTTT
CASSLVDSNTEAFF
>-|once|TRBJ1-1|TRBV27
TGTGCCCCACTTTGCGTTTTGGAGGGAGCAGTGGGGGACACTGAAGCTTTCTTT
CAPLCVLEGAVGDTEAFF
>TRBD1|few|TRBJ2-7|TRBV4-1
TGCGCCAGCAGCCAAGGCCAGGGGGCGGGGTACGAGCAGTACTTC
CASSQGQGAGYEQYF
>-|-|TRBJ1-2|TRBV7-2
TGTGCCAGCAGTTCTCAGGGATCTAACTATGGCTACACCTTC
CASSSQGSNYGYTF
>TRBD1|-|TRBJ2-7|TRBV6-5
TGTGCCAGCAGAAAGGACAGGGAGGTCTACGAGCAGTACTTC
CASRKDREVYEQYF
>-|-|TRBJ2-1|TRBV7-9
TGTGCCAGCAGCCAACGTTCGGGGGACAGTGCCTACAATGAGCAGTTCTTC
CASSQRSGDSAYNEQFF
>-|-|TRBJ1-1|TRBV5-1
TGCGCCAGCAGCATACGGACAGAGAACACTGAAGCTTTCTTT
CASSIRTENTEAFF
>-|-|TRBJ2-3|TRBV5-6
TGTGCCAGCAGCTTTGGGGCCCGCACAGATACGCAGTATTTT
CASSFGARTDTQYF
>-|-|TRBJ2-1|TRBV5-1
TGCGCCAGCAGCCCCGACAGTTACAATGAGCAGTTCTTC
CASSPDSYNEQFF
>-|-|TRBJ1-1|TRBV2
TGTGCCAGCAGTGCCATCGGGAAGGTTCACACTGAAGCTTTCTTT
CASSAIGKVHTEAFF
>TRBD1|-|TRBJ2-3|TRBV6-1
TGTGCCAGCAGTGCGGACAGGGGAGGAGATACGCAGTATTTT
CASSADRGGDTQYF
>-|-|TRBJ2-1|TRBV4-2
TGTGCCAGCAGCCAAACGGACAGGGGACTAGGGAACCACAATGAGCAGTTCTTC
CASSQTDRGLGNHNEQFF
>TRBD1|-|TRBJ1-1|TRBV19
TGTGCCAGTAGGACACGACAGGGTTGGACTGAAGCTTTCTTT
CASRTRQGWTEAFF
>-|-|TRBJ2-2|TRBV4-2
TGTGCCAGCAGCCAAGAAGGGGTGGAAACCGGGGAGCTGTTTTTT
CASSQEGVETGELFF
>-|-|TRBJ2-2|TRBV7-7
TGTGCTAGCAGCTTAGTTGTTAGCGCCGGGGAGCTGTTTTTT
CASSLVVSAGELFF
>-|-|TRBJ1-1|TRBV7-2
TGTGCCAGCAGCTTAAACGCAGAGAACACTGAAGCTTTCTTT
CASSLNAENTEAFF
>-|-|TRBJ2-3|TRBV10-2
TGCGCCAGCAGTGAGTGGGGGACTAGCACAGATACGCAGTATTTT
CASSEWGTSTDTQYF
>-|-|TRBJ1-5|TRBV19
TGTGCCAGTAGTTCCCGTCGCGGGGAGGATGGGCCCCAGCATTTT
CASSSRRGEDGPQHF
>TRBD1|few|TRBJ1-2|TRBV14
TGTGCCAGCAGCCAAGGTGTCCGGGACAGGGTGACCTTC
CASSQGVRDRVTF
>TRBD2|-|TRBJ2-7|TRBV15
TGTGCCACCAGCAGAGGGCTCGGGGAGGGACTGGGCTCTCGGGAGCAGTACTTC
CATSRGLGEGLGSREQYF
>-|-|TRBJ2-2|TRBV18
TGTGCCAGCTCACCACCAGACAGACTGAACACCGGGGAGCTGTTTTTT
CASSPPDRLNTGELFF
>-|-|TRBJ2-5|TRBV10-2
TGCGCCAGCAGTGAGTCGGATGGCGGGACCCAGTACTTC
CASSESDGGTQYF
>TRBD1|once|TRBJ1-5|TRBV23-1
TGCGCCAGCAGTCAATCCGGGACAGGGGGCCATGGGGGTTATAGCAATCAGCCCCAGCATTTT
CASSQSGTGGHGGYSNQPQHF
>TRBD1|-|TRBJ2-7|TRBV5-6
TGTGCCAGCAGCCATGGACAGGGCCGCTCCTACGAGCAGTACTTC
CASSHGQGRSYEQYF